This paragraph covers one T cell receptor beta chain sequence. Using immunoSEQ multiplex PCR, the repertoire was profiled, and TCRdb retains in-frame clones only, with some absent. There are roughly 150,000 clones in the sample; 94% occur only once, and approximately 0.32% lies in the top ten. The sample comes from a study of OX40 agonist ivuxolimab in advanced cancers. Study as a whole: Dose-escalation patients' cancers were hepatocellular carcinoma, melanoma, renal cell or head and neck cancer. Partial responses occurred in Three dose-escalation patients, one with hepatocellular carcinoma and two with cutaneous melanoma.

With autoimmune disease history or systemic immunosuppression, patients were excluded. Collection of blood occurred at baseline, at cycle 4 day 1, and at cycle 7 day 1. Trimming removed 0 bases from V and 6 bases from J; junction bases left unmatched: 6. The V gene's germline CDR1 is MNHEY and CDR2 SVGAGI. The CDR3 runs to 16 residues. The TCR comes from an adult with an advanced solid tumor such as melanoma, head and neck, liver or kidney cancer. This chain uses TRBV6-5 with TRBJ2-5; the match to TRBD1 covers 11 bases. Sequences were derived from CD4+ or CD8+ T cells sorted from blood, sampled in a trial of the OX40 agonist ivuxolimab. Written as DNA, the CDR3 is TGTGCCAGCAGTTACTCTCCGGGACAGGGGGGACAGACCCAGTACTTC. Protein product: CASSYSPGQGGQTQYF.